The source of this TCR beta chain is a study of graft-versus-host responses after intestinal transplantation (dated by TCRdb to the early 2020s). A note on the overall study: Recipients received multivisceral, liver-intestinal, or isolated intestinal transplants. Bulk TCR-beta CDR3 sequencing was used to track graft-versus-host and host-versus-graft alloreactive T cell clones in the graft, circulation and bone marrow after intestinal transplantation. Rather than going through the commercial service, samples from a few later patients were sequenced in-house on an Illumina MiSeq and processed with MiXCR. To identify alloreactive clones, pre-transplant mixed lymphocyte reaction products were sequenced and compared with unstimulated pre-transplant donor and recipient T cells. Donor T cell macrochimerism was defined as a peak of at least 4% donor T cells among recipient peripheral blood mononuclear cells. The cohort enrolled some 24 intestinal transplant recipients, one of whom was a retransplant, and a few patients without pretransplant specimens were excluded. Every recipient was given anti-thymocyte globulin induction, then maintenance tacrolimus and steroids for 3 to 4 years.

This clone was picked up one time. Its antigen is currently not known. No clone much larger than this one lies a single base away; base qualities are absent. Looking up the germline V gene yields CDR1 MDHEN and CDR2 SYDVKM. The junction shows trimming of 4 bases on V and 9 bases on J, and the gene matches do not reach 15 bases of it. The CDR3 goes from the cysteine to the phenylalanine over 16 residues. Only the CDR3 part of the read is kept: 48 bases, read in frame from the first base. Blood samples were collected up to 4 times in the first month after transplant and then at least monthly when available. The library was built by means of the immunoSEQ multiplex PCR assay. For most patients, genomic DNA was subjected to high-throughput TCR-beta CDR3 sequencing by Adaptive Biotechnologies. Regarding the original processing steps: TCR sequencing data were retrieved from Adaptive's ImmunoSEQ software for 18 patients, whereas three other patients were processed with MiXCR and VDJtools. CDR3 nucleotide sequences shared between donor and recipient were removed because the origin of such sequences could not be assigned. To be classed as alloreactive, a clone needed at least 2-fold expansion over unstimulated cells and a minimum CFSE-low frequency of 0.002% (template counts) or 0.001% (read counts). Mappable clones were those detected in sequenced pre-transplant spleen, lymph node, or MLR CFSE-low populations of the donor or recipient. The cumulative frequency of alloreactive clones was calculated as a percentage of all sequences, weighted by copy number. Held by TCRdb, this immuneACCESS table contains in-frame sequences only and omits some clones. Under half of the omission traces to an unresolved V gene where checked; the cause of the rest is unknown. The D gene and trimming were derived from the DNA, and the V and J assignments and clone size from that table. This sample holds about 43,000 clones; over 85% were observed only once. The ten largest clones take up roughly 1.4% of the sample.

Study-wide conclusions, independent of this receptor: High GvH to HvG T cell clonal ratios were observed in the allografts of patients with donor T cell macrochimerism. Conclusions were limited by the relatively low number and heterogeneity of intestinal transplant patients. Early after transplant, declines in HvG clones were associated with peak levels of circulating GvH clones. GvH clones turned up in recipient bone marrow, with some appearing earlier in ileal mucosa or blood, a pattern consistent with an intestinal mucosal origin.

The receptor comes from a human patient who received an intestinal transplant, so some T cells may come from the graft donor. Sequencing used PBMCs, obtained more than 310 days after intestinal transplant. The V and J segments used are TRBV28 and TRBJ1-5; 7 middle bases align to TRBD1. CDR3 loop: CASSYRGRLKRGPQHF. The DNA is TGTGCCAGCAGTTACAGGGGACGTCTAAAGAGGGGGCCCCAGCATTTT.